Each of the 23 T cell receptor beta chains below was sequenced from the same sample in a study of blood T cell repertoires in COVID-19. Sequencing was performed with immunoSEQ multiplex PCR; in TCRdb, only in-frame clones are kept and a portion is missing. The profile covers about 87,000 clones, with over 70% appearing a single time and 4% to 5% taken by the ten largest. Sequencing was performed on peripheral blood. The source is a woman aged 45-60 years with acute or convalescent COVID-19.

V and J are TRBV27 and TRBJ1-2, with D perhaps matching TRBD1 (5 bases). The germline V and J ends were trimmed by 6 bases and 9 bases, with 20 bases remaining between them. This CDR3 is built from 14 residues. Germline loops: CDR1 MNHEY, CDR2 SMNVEV (reference sequence). CDR3 amino acids: CASRNTDSVGSYTF. The CDR3 DNA reads TGTGCCAGCAGGAACACTGACAGTGTGGGTAGCTACACCTTC.

This chain connects TRBV20-1 to TRBJ2-3, with 9 nucleotides matching TRBD2. Germline V lookup: CDR1 DFQATT, CDR2 SNEGSKA (reference sequence). The CDR3 spans 14 residues. The ends lost 3 bases at V and 1 base at J; junction bases unmatched: 2. In DNA form, the CDR3 reads TGCAGTGCTAGTCCTAGCGGGGGCACAGATACGCAGTATTTT. It codes for CSASPSGGTDTQYF.

The chain employs TRBV6-5 and TRBJ1-2; 11 bases match TRBD1. V gave up 2 bases and J gave up 8 bases; unmatched junction bases: 7. There are 15 residues in the CDR3. Germline assignment: CDR1 MNHEY and CDR2 SVGAGI. In DNA form, the CDR3 reads TGTGCCAGCAGTTACCGGACAGGGGGCAAGTCGGGCTACACCTTC. It codes for CASSYRTGGKSGYTF.

This clone was seen more than once but under ten times. The rearrangement uses TRBV2 and TRBJ2-7; the D is unclear. The CDR3 totals 12 residues. Germline CDR1 and CDR2: SNHLY and FYNNEI. V dropped 5 bases and J dropped 7 bases, with 12 bases sitting between them. CDR3 region: CASSQDGGEQYF. The CDR3 DNA reads TGTGCCAGCAGTCAAGATGGCGGTGAGCAGTACTTC. The full variable domain, completed using reference TRBV2 and TRBJ2-7, is EPEVTQTPSHQVTQMGQEVILRCVPISNHLYFYWYRQILGQKVEFLVSFYNNEISEKSEIFDDQFSVERPDGSNFTLKIRSTKLEDSAMYFCASSQDGGEQYFGPGTRLTVT.

The chain uses TRBV4-2 and TRBJ1-4; 9 bases match TRBD1. V shed 3 bases, J shed 1 base, and the junction held 9 bases outside the gene matches. The CDR3 covers 18 residues. The germline CDR1 and CDR2 sequences are LGHNA and YNFKEQ. The CDR3 nucleotides read TGTGCCAGCAGCCACCCCTTTGACAGGGGGAGAACTAATGAAAAACTGTTTTTT. Residues: CASSHPFDRGRTNEKLFF.

The V call is TRBV9, the J call TRBJ2-2; D may be TRBD1 (6 bases). This CDR3 comprises 15 residues. V gave up 6 bases and J gave up 5 bases, with 17 bases separating them. Germline CDR1 is SGDLS and CDR2 is YYNGEE. The CDR3 DNA reads TGTGCCAGCACCCCTCGGGCAGGGGATACCGGGGAGCTGTTTTTT. Amino acids: CASTPRAGDTGELFF.

This sequence joins TRBV6-2 or TRBV6-3 and TRBJ1-2; D is perhaps TRBD1 (6 bases). The V and J ends lost 0 bases and 8 bases respectively, with 22 bases between them. CDR1 is MNHEY and CDR2 is SVGEGT in the germline V gene. The CDR3 loop spans 17 amino acids. The CDR3 loop is CASSYSRQDVFVGGYTF. CDR3 DNA sequence: TGTGCCAGCAGTTACTCGAGACAGGACGTGTTTGTGGGCGGCTACACCTTC.

This chain joins TRBV7-9 and TRBJ2-1; the match to TRBD1 covers 9 bases. Germline V lookup: CDR1 SEHNR, CDR2 FQNEAQ (reference sequence). After removal of 1 base from V and 5 bases from J, the junction contained 6 bases not matched to a gene. There are 16 residues in the CDR3. The CDR3 DNA follows: TGTGCCAGCAGCTTAGGGCTACAGGGGGCCCACAATGAGCAGTTCTTC. Translating it yields CASSLGLQGAHNEQFF.

The chain combines TRBV24-1 with TRBJ2-2; 9 nucleotides agree with TRBD1. In germline, CDR1 is KGHDR, CDR2 SFDVKD. The CDR3 loop spans 13 amino acids. The J segment lost 3 bases and the V segment lost 9 bases, leaving 1 base of the junction unmatched. CDR3 sequence reads: CATRDRDTGELFF. In DNA form, the CDR3 reads TGTGCCACCCGGGACAGGGACACCGGGGAGCTGTTTTTT.

This chain joins TRBV28 and TRBJ1-2, with TRBD1 matching 9 bases. In germline, CDR1 is MDHEN, CDR2 SYDVKM. Trimming removed 6 bases from V and 7 bases from J; junction bases left unmatched: 9. This CDR3 spans 14 amino acids. The CDR3 region is CASSLGGTGFGYTF. CDR3 coding DNA: TGTGCCAGCAGCCTGGGCGGGACAGGGTTTGGCTACACCTTC.

The chain has TRBV28 and TRBJ1-1, with D tentatively TRBD1 (6 bases). The CDR3 totals 16 residues. Trimming pared 7 bases from V and 1 base from J, leaving 19 bases between. The germline V gene encodes CDR1 MDHEN and CDR2 SYDVKM. CDR3 amino acids: CASTFPLDRPNTEAFF. CDR3 nucleotides: TGTGCCAGCACCTTCCCCCTAGACAGGCCGAACACTGAAGCTTTCTTT.

The V gene is TRBV3-1 (or the pseudogene TRBV3-2), the J gene TRBJ1-1, with D possibly TRBD1 on 6 matching bases. The V end lost 6 bases, the J end lost 4 bases, and 15 bases lay between the germline ends. The length of the CDR3 is 14 residues. Germline assignment: CDR1 LGHDT and CDR2 YNNKEL (reference sequence). The CDR3 is CASRPGIGGTEAFF. In DNA, the CDR3 is TGTGCCAGCAGACCAGGGATAGGGGGCACTGAAGCTTTCTTT.

The gene calls are TRBV12-3 or TRBV12-4 and TRBJ1-3; 7 nucleotides agree with TRBD1. This CDR3 has 13 amino acids. V was clipped by 7 bases and J by 6 bases; unmatched bases: 6. Here the CDR3 DNA reads TGTGCCAGCAACGAGGGGGCTGAAAACACCATATATTTT. Amino acid sequence: CASNEGAENTIYF.

This clone has more than one count but fewer than ten. The rearrangement uses TRBV6-2 or TRBV6-3 and TRBJ2-1, with TRBD1 identical over 9 bases. Germline V lookup: CDR1 MNHEY, CDR2 SVGEGT. The CDR3 loop spans 18 amino acids. V trimming: 2 bases; J trimming: 0 bases; junction bases outside the gene matches: 8. CDR3 sequence (DNA): TGTGCCAGCAGTTACGTACAGGGGGCGGGTAGCTCCTACAATGAGCAGTTCTTC. Encoded protein: CASSYVQGAGSSYNEQFF.

The V and J genes are TRBV4-2 and TRBJ2-2; 11 bases line up with TRBD1. Trimming cost V 5 bases and J 6 bases; bases outside gene matches: 5. This CDR3 region has 15 residues. CDR1 is LGHNA and CDR2 is YNFKEQ in the germline V gene. CDR3 sequence reads: CASSSPGQGAGELFF. DNA for the CDR3: TGTGCCAGCAGCTCCCCGGGACAGGGGGCCGGGGAGCTGTTTTTT.

The J gene is TRBJ2-3, the V gene TRBV5-1; tentatively, D is TRBD2 (6 bases). Germline V gene data show CDR1 as SGHRS and CDR2 as YFSETQ. The CDR3 totals 15 residues. Between the trimmed V and J ends, which lost 5 bases and 6 bases, there was a span of 19 bases. Written as DNA, the CDR3 is TGCGCCAGCAGGGGGCAGACGAGCGGAGGGGATACGCAGTATTTT. It is translated as CASRGQTSGGDTQYF.

This clone has a count of ten or more. The chain combines TRBV6-5 with TRBJ1-1; 7 bases map to TRBD1. This CDR3 comprises 14 residues. Trimming cost V 6 bases and J 4 bases; bases outside gene matches: 8. Per germline, CDR1 MNHEY and CDR2 SVGAGI. In nucleotides, the CDR3 is TGTGCCAGCAGGGCAGGGGGTGGTAGCACTGAAGCTTTCTTT. Protein: CASRAGGGSTEAFF.

The chain joins TRBV7-2 to TRBJ2-2, with 9 bases that match TRBD2. V gave up 4 bases and J gave up 7 bases; unmatched junction bases: 13. This CDR3 is 17 amino acids long. Germline V gene sequence: CDR1 SGHTA, CDR2 FQGNSA. The CDR3 is CASSWGSSGARGGELFF. The CDR3 DNA sequence: TGTGCCAGCAGCTGGGGCTCTAGCGGGGCCCGGGGCGGGGAGCTGTTTTTT.

This chain joins TRBV11-2 and TRBJ2-3; 16 positions match TRBD2. Trimming cost V 5 bases and J 8 bases; bases outside gene matches: 10. CDR1 and CDR2 from the germline V gene are SGHAT and FQNNGV. The CDR3 totals 17 residues. In nucleotides, the CDR3 is TGTGCCAGCAGCCTCGGGACTAGCGGGGGGGGTCGTGGTACGCAGTATTTT. This gives the protein CASSLGTSGGGRGTQYF.

This clone has a handful of counts. This sequence joins TRBV9 and TRBJ2-7; 7 bases agree with TRBD1. The germline V gene has CDR1 SGDLS and CDR2 YYNGEE. The CDR3 has 15 residues. The junction had 7 bases not matched to a gene; V was cut back by 4 bases and J by 0 bases. The DNA of the CDR3 is TGTGCCAGCAGCCGACAGGGTTCGAGCTCCTACGAGCAGTACTTC. Residues: CASSRQGSSSYEQYF.

The chain recombines TRBV11-3 with TRBJ2-1, with 7 bases aligning to TRBD1. The CDR3 is 16 amino acids. Germline trimming cut 3 bases from V and 4 bases from J; bases unmatched to any gene: 9. CDR1 and CDR2 from the germline V gene are SGHNT and YENEEA. In nucleotides, the CDR3 is TGTGCCAGCAGCTTTACCTACAGGGGTCGGTACAATGAGCAGTTCTTC. Translating it yields CASSFTYRGRYNEQFF.

The chain joins TRBV15 to TRBJ2-2; 7 nucleotides match TRBD2. In germline, CDR1 is LNHNV, CDR2 YYDKDF (reference sequence). CDR3 length: 13 residues. The trim removed 5 bases at V and 5 bases at J, leaving 2 bases unmatched. DNA for the CDR3: TGTGCCACCAGCCGCGGGGGTACCGGGGAGCTGTTTTTT. Translated: CATSRGGTGELFF.

This rearrangement joins TRBV5-1 to TRBJ2-7; possibly TRBD1 for D (5 bases). V lost 3 bases and J lost 3, with 10 bases in between. Germline lookup yields CDR1 SGHRS and CDR2 YFSETQ. CDR3 length equals 13 residues. CDR3 residues: CASSSPTVYEQYF. The CDR3, as DNA: TGCGCCAGCAGCTCTCCGACAGTCTACGAGCAGTACTTC.